A selection of T cell receptor beta chains follows, all from one sample in a study of blood T cell repertoires in COVID-19. Some clones are missing from TCRdb's copy, which holds only in-frame ones; the method was immunoSEQ multiplex PCR. The table has 250,000 to 300,000 clones, around 82% seen once. Sequenced material: peripheral blood. These receptors were collected from a woman between 18 and 29 years old with acute or convalescent COVID-19. CDR3s include the opening cysteine and the closing phenylalanine or tryptophan. D genes are given only for firm matches. Clone size is stated in some rows and not others, as once, few, many or a class when expanded.

v_gene	j_gene	abundance	d_gene	CDR3aa	CDR3nt
TRBV5-6	TRBJ1-6	once	TRBD1	CASSLVGQAANSPLHF	TGTGCCAGCAGCTTGGTAGGACAGGCGGCTAATTCACCCCTCCACTTT
TRBV19	TRBJ2-7	few	TRBD1	CASSIGPPGQGPYEQYF	TGTGCCAGTAGTATCGGTCCCCCGGGACAGGGTCCCTACGAGCAGTACTTC
TRBV6-6	TRBJ1-5	NA	TRBD1	CASSRQGARNQPQHF	TGTGCCAGCAGCCGACAGGGGGCACGCAATCAGCCCCAGCATTTT
TRBV5-1	TRBJ1-6	NA	NA	CASSPGGILSSYNSPLHF	TGCGCCAGCAGCCCGGGGGGGATATTAAGCTCCTATAATTCACCCCTCCACTTT
TRBV9	TRBJ2-1	NA	TRBD2	CASSATRTGTSGRASGNNEQFF	TGTGCCAGCAGCGCCACTAGGACCGGGACTAGCGGGAGGGCGAGTGGTAACAATGAGCAGTTCTTC
TRBV13	TRBJ2-1	NA	NA	CASSLSGGSYNEQFF	TGTGCCAGCAGCTTGAGCGGAGGCTCCTACAATGAGCAGTTCTTC
TRBV29-1	TRBJ2-5	NA	NA	CSVFGRGSTQYF	TGCAGCGTTTTTGGTAGGGGGAGTACCCAGTACTTC
TRBV6-2/TRBV6-3	TRBJ1-6	NA	TRBD1	CASSLNQGGSPLHF	TGTGCCAGCAGTCTTAACCAGGGGGGTTCACCCCTCCACTTT
TRBV27	TRBJ2-7	NA	NA	CASSIRQTAYEQYF	TGTGCCAGCAGTATCCGACAGACGGCCTACGAGCAGTACTTC
TRBV6-6	TRBJ2-7	NA	NA	CASSSLRYDSGEQYF	TGTGCCAGCAGTTCCCTTAGATATGACAGTGGGGAGCAGTACTTC
TRBV6-1	TRBJ2-1	once	NA	CASSEIRTAYYNEQFF	TGTGCCAGCAGTGAAATTCGGACAGCGTACTACAATGAGCAGTTCTTC
TRBV11-2	TRBJ2-1	once	TRBD1	CASSLMATGDHEQFF	TGTGCCAGCAGCTTAATGGCGACAGGGGACCATGAGCAGTTCTTC
TRBV7-2	TRBJ1-6	NA	NA	CASSPVGSPLHF	TGTGCCAGCAGCCCCGTCGGTTCACCCCTCCACTTT
TRBV7-9	TRBJ1-5	NA	TRBD1	CASSSTDRLNQPQHF	TGTGCCAGCAGCTCGACGGACAGGCTCAATCAGCCCCAGCATTTT